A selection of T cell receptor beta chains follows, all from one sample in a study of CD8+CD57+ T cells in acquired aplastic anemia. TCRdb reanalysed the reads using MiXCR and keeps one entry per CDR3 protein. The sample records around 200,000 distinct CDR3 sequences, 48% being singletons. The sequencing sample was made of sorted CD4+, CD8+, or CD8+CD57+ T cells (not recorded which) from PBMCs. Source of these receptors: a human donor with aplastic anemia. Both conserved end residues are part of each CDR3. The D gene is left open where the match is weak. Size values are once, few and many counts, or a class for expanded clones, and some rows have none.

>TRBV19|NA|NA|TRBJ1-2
CASSPLGSGDFYGYTF
TGTGCCAGTAGCCCATTAGGGTCAGGGGATTTCTATGGCTACACCTTC
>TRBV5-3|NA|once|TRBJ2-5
CASSLRRDQETQYF
TGTGCCAGCAGCTTGCGAAGGGACCAAGAGACCCAGTACTTC
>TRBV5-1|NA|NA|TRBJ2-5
CASRLGARETQYF
TGCGCCAGCAGGTTGGGGGCCAGGGAGACCCAGTACTTC
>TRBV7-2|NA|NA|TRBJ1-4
CASRLDSTLSEKLFF
TGTGCCAGCAGGTTGGACAGTACCCTAAGCGAAAAACTGTTTTTT
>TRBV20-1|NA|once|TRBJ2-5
CSATQETQYF
TGCAGTGCCACACAAGAGACCCAGTACTTC
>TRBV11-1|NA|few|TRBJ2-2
CASSFRGANTGELFF
TGTGCCAGCAGCTTCCGGGGAGCGAACACCGGGGAGCTGTTTTTT
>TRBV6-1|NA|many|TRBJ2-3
CASSEGAWDTQYF
TGTGCCAGCAGTGAGGGGGCGTGGGATACGCAGTATTTT
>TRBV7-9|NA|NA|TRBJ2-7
CASSLEGTSGEQYF
TGTGCCAGCAGCTTAGAGGGGACGTCCGGGGAGCAGTACTTC
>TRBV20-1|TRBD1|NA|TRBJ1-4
CSAREGGNEKLFF
TGCAGTGCTAGGGAAGGGGGCAATGAAAAACTGTTTTTT
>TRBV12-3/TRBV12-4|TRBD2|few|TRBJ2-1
CASSLARLAGMYNEQFF
TGTGCCAGCAGTTTAGCGAGGCTAGCGGGGATGTACAATGAGCAGTTCTTC
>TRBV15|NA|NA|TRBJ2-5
CATSIRTSDQETQYF
TGTGCCACCAGCATACGGACATCCGACCAAGAGACCCAGTACTTC
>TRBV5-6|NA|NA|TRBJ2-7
CASSPIGDSYEQYF
TGTGCCAGCAGCCCCATCGGAGACTCCTACGAGCAGTACTTC
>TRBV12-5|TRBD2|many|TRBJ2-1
CASDSGGGGGFTYNEQFF
TGTGCTAGTGACTCTGGGGGTGGCGGGGGATTTACCTACAATGAGCAGTTCTTC
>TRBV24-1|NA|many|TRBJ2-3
CATQDSYTDTQYF
TGTGCCACCCAGGACTCCTACACAGATACGCAGTATTTT
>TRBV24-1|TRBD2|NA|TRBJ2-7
CATSEVTSGGGEQYF
TGTGCCACCAGTGAGGTGACTAGCGGGGGGGGCGAGCAGTACTTC
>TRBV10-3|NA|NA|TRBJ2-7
CAITVIGQGGYEQYF
TGTGCCATCACCGTTATTGGGCAGGGGGGTTACGAGCAGTACTTC
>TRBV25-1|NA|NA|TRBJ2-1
CASSAPGSGDRNEQFF
TGTGCCAGCAGTGCCCCAGGGTCGGGAGACCGCAATGAGCAGTTCTTC
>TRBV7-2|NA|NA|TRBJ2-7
CASSSGTTYEQYF
TGTGCCAGCAGCTCCGGGACAACCTACGAGCAGTACTTC
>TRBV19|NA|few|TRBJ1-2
CASSTDRNYGYTF
TGTGCCAGTAGTACTGACAGGAACTATGGCTACACCTTC
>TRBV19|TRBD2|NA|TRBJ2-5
CASSVRPRLAGDETQYF
TGTGCCAGTAGTGTTCGCCCCCGGCTAGCGGGGGATGAGACCCAGTACTTC
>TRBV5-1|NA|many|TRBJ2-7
CASSLAQGTYEQYF
TGCGCCAGCAGCTTGGCCCAGGGCACCTACGAGCAGTACTTC
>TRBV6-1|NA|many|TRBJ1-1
CASSPPDRNTEAFF
TGTGCCAGCAGTCCCCCCGATCGAAACACTGAAGCTTTCTTT
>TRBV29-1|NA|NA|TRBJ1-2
CSVPTSSGGYTF
TGCAGCGTTCCTACGTCCAGCGGGGGCTACACCTTC
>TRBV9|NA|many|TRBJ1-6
CASSSGLQGGSPLHF
TGTGCCAGCAGCTCAGGTCTACAGGGTGGCTCACCCCTCCACTTT
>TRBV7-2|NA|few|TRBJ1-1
CASSWDITEAFF
TGTGCCAGCAGCTGGGACATCACTGAAGCTTTCTTT
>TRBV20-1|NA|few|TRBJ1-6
CSATPQGLSSPLHF
TGCAGTGCTACCCCACAGGGACTAAGTTCACCCCTCCACTTT
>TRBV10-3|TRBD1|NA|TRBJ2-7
CASSWGQGYNEQYF
TGTGCCAGCAGTTGGGGACAGGGTTACAATGAGCAGTACTTC
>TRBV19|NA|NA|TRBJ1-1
CASQLGNTEAFF
TGTGCCAGCCAATTAGGGAACACTGAAGCTTTCTTT